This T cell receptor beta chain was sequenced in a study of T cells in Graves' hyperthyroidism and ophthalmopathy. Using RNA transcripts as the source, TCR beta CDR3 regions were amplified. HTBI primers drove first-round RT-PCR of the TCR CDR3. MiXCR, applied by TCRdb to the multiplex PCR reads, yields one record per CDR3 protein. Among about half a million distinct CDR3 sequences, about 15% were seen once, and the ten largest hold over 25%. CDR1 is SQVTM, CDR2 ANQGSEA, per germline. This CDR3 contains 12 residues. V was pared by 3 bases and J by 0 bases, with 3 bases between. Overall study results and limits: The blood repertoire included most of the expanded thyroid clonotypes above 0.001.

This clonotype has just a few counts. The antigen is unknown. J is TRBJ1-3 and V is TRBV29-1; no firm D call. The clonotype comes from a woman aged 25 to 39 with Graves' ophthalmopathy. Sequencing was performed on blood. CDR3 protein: CSVDDSGNTIYF. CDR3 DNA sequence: TGCAGCGTTGATGACTCTGGAAACACCATATATTTT.